The 8 T cell receptor beta chains below all came from one sample that was sequenced in a study of glioma-infiltrating T cells after dendritic cell vaccination. Sequencing was performed with immunoSEQ multiplex PCR; in TCRdb, only in-frame clones are kept and a portion is missing. The sample shows roughly 20,000 clones, 70% to 80% of them seen only once. The sample was blood, taken before dendritic cell vaccination. The receptors derive from a human donor with glioblastoma.

The gene calls are TRBV30 and TRBJ2-3, with TRBD2 matching over 9 bases. Trimming cost V 6 bases and J 1 base; bases outside gene matches: 5. The CDR3 runs to 14 residues. From germline, CDR1 is GTSNPN and CDR2 SVGIG (reference sequence). In nucleotides, the CDR3 is TGTGCCTGTATAGCGGGAGAGGGCACAGATACGCAGTATTTT. Its translation is CACIAGEGTDTQYF.

V and J are TRBV27 and TRBJ2-7; the D gene is possibly TRBD1 (5 bases). Germline CDR1 reads MNHEY; CDR2 reads SMNVEV (reference sequence). V was shortened by 6 bases and J by 3 bases, with 24 bases between the two germline ends. This CDR3 comprises 17 residues. The CDR3 DNA reads as TGTGCCAGCAGGCAACCTGGGGCAGGCGGCCCTAGCTACGAGCAGTACTTC. Translated, it gives CASRQPGAGGPSYEQYF.

The CDR3 region has the DNA TGTGCCGGCCGGGTCGCAGCGGGAGAGAGCAATGAGCAGTTCTTC. Its translation is CAGRVAAGESNEQFF. The J gene is TRBJ2-1, the V gene TRBV5-6; TRBD2 aligns across 8 bases. The J segment lost 6 bases and the V segment lost 10 bases, leaving 15 bases of the junction unmatched. Germline V gene data show CDR1 as SGHDT and CDR2 as YYEEEE. This CDR3 has 15 residues.

This chain uses TRBV19 with TRBJ2-5, with D perhaps TRBD1 (6 bases). Germline values: CDR1 LNHDA, CDR2 SQIVND (reference sequence). The CDR3 consists of 14 residues. Trimming stripped 8 bases from V and 7 bases from J, with 20 bases between. CDR3: CASGPTGHAGTQYF. As DNA, the CDR3 is TGTGCCAGTGGACCTACGGGACACGCTGGGACCCAGTACTTC.

DNA for the CDR3: TGTGCCAGCGGGAGTGGCAGAGTCACAGATACGCAGTATTTT. As protein: CASGSGRVTDTQYF. The chain combines TRBV6-5 with TRBJ2-3; weak D call: TRBD2 (5 bases). Germline V gene data show CDR1 as MNHEY and CDR2 as SVGAGI. CDR3 size: 14 residues. Trimming left V 8 bases short and J 2 bases short, with 14 bases between.

The chain couples TRBV7-9 to TRBJ2-7, with 8 bases fitting TRBD1. The V gene end was trimmed by 5 bases and the J gene end by 2 bases; junction bases not matched to a gene: 17. CDR1 and CDR2 from the germline V gene are SEHNR and FQNEAQ (reference sequence). The CDR3 length is 18 residues. CDR3 protein: CASSALAPGQGGTYEQYF. The CDR3 nucleotides read TGTGCCAGCAGCGCCCTGGCCCCCGGACAGGGAGGAACCTACGAGCAGTACTTC. The variable domain in full, completed from reference TRBV7-9 and TRBJ2-7, reads DTGVSQNPRHKITKRGQNVTFRCDPISEHNRLYWYRQTLGQGPEFLTYFQNEAQLEKSRLLSDRFSAERPKGSFSTLEIQRTEQGDSAMYLCASSALAPGQGGTYEQYFGPGTRLTVT.

V usage is TRBV27 and J usage is TRBJ2-1; 8 positions agree with TRBD1. CDR1 and CDR2 from the germline V gene are MNHEY and SMNVEV (reference sequence). V dropped 6 bases and J dropped 4; count of bases not matched to a gene: 8. This CDR3 has 15 amino acids. The CDR3 nucleotides read TGTGCCAGCAGGCACAGGGGGTGGGAGTACAATGAGCAGTTCTTC. Residues: CASRHRGWEYNEQFF.

J is TRBJ2-3 and V is TRBV7-9; TRBD2 agrees at 13 bases. Germline V gene data show CDR1 as SEHNR and CDR2 as FQNEAQ (reference sequence). J was trimmed by 0 bases and V by 5 bases; bases with no gene match: 8. CDR3 length equals 18 residues. CDR3: CASSPRLAGGFSTDTQYF. The CDR3 bases are TGTGCCAGCAGCCCGAGACTAGCGGGAGGTTTTAGCACAGATACGCAGTATTTT. The variable domain in full, completed from reference TRBV7-9 and TRBJ2-3, reads DTGVSQNPRHKITKRGQNVTFRCDPISEHNRLYWYRQTLGQGPEFLTYFQNEAQLEKSRLLSDRFSAERPKGSFSTLEIQRTEQGDSAMYLCASSPRLAGGFSTDTQYFGPGTRLTVL.